The 11 T cell receptor beta chains presented below share a single source sample, sequenced in a study of blood T cell repertoires in COVID-19. Data came from immunoSEQ multiplex PCR; TCRdb stores just in-frame clones and leaves some out. This sample yields hundreds of thousands of clones, of which around 82% are seen a single time; about 5.7% belongs to the top ten. The sequenced sample was peripheral blood. The receptors were sampled from a man aged 80 or over with acute or convalescent COVID-19.

The V gene is TRBV29-1, the J gene TRBJ2-7; 10 bases match TRBD1. Germline loops: CDR1 SQVTM, CDR2 ANQGSEA. CDR3 length: 13 residues. Germline trimming cut 7 bases from V and 6 bases from J; bases unmatched to any gene: 9. As DNA, the CDR3 is TGCAGCGCCTCGACAGGGGGCGGGGTCGAGCAGTACTTC. Amino acid sequence: CSASTGGGVEQYF.

This sequence joins TRBV20-1 and TRBJ2-7, with 8 bases that match TRBD2. Per germline, CDR1 DFQATT and CDR2 SNEGSKA (reference sequence). CDR3 size: 14 residues. The trim removed 3 bases at V and 2 bases at J, leaving 6 bases unmatched. The CDR3 is CSASPTSGAYEQYF. CDR3 bases: TGCAGTGCTAGTCCCACTAGCGGAGCCTACGAGCAGTACTTC.

CDR3 in amino acids: CASSSSQNTEAFF. The CDR3 coding sequence is TGTGCCAGCAGCTCGAGCCAGAACACTGAAGCTTTCTTT. This chain uses TRBV7-2 with TRBJ1-1; D is uncertain. V dropped 4 bases and J dropped 1 base, with 7 bases sitting between them. Per the germline V gene, CDR1 is SGHTA and CDR2 is FQGNSA. The CDR3 has 13 residues.

Written as DNA, the CDR3 is TGTGCCAGCAGTTTACCCCAGGGGGCCTACAATGAGCAGTTCTTC. It translates to CASSLPQGAYNEQFF. The chain uses TRBV28 and TRBJ2-1, with 7 bases fitting TRBD1. The CDR3 has 15 amino acids. Germline assignment: CDR1 MDHEN and CDR2 SYDVKM. With 2 bases clipped from V and 2 bases from J, the junction kept 3 bases outside the gene matches.

V usage is TRBV2 and J usage is TRBJ2-7; TRBD1 matches at 10 bases. The J segment lost 2 bases and the V segment lost 9 bases, leaving 10 bases of the junction unmatched. The length of the CDR3 is 15 residues. The V gene's germline CDR1 is SNHLY and CDR2 FYNNEI. The CDR3 region has the DNA TGTGCCAGTAGTAGGGGACAGGGGTGGACCTACGAGCAGTACTTC. This sequence encodes CASSRGQGWTYEQYF. Looking up the rest from reference TRBV2 and TRBJ2-7 gives the full variable domain: EPEVTQTPSHQVTQMGQEVILRCVPISNHLYFYWYRQILGQKVEFLVSFYNNEISEKSEIFDDQFSVERPDGSNFTLKIRSTKLEDSAMYFCASSRGQGWTYEQYFGPGTRLTVT.

The chain combines TRBV9 with TRBJ2-5; the D gene is possibly TRBD1 (7 bases). This CDR3 spans 14 amino acids. Trimming removed 3 bases at V and 5 bases at J, with 14 bases between. Germline-derived CDR1 and CDR2 are SGDLS and YYNGEE. The CDR3 DNA is TGTGCCAGCAGCGCCAAGACAGGGAGGGAGACCCAGTACTTC. Protein: CASSAKTGRETQYF.

The chain is built from TRBV5-1 and TRBJ1-3; 7 nucleotides match TRBD1. The CDR3 loop spans 17 amino acids. The V gene end was trimmed by 4 bases and the J gene end by 0 bases; junction bases not matched to a gene: 10. Germline CDR1 reads SGHRS; CDR2 reads YFSETQ. In nucleotides, the CDR3 is TGCGCCAGCAGCCCGACGACAGGGACTAGCTCTGGAAACACCATATATTTT. Encoded protein: CASSPTTGTSSGNTIYF.

The J gene is TRBJ2-1, the V gene TRBV27; 7 bases line up with TRBD1. V shed 9 bases, J shed 5 bases, and the junction held 7 bases outside the gene matches. This CDR3 is built from 13 residues. Germline V gene sequence: CDR1 MNHEY, CDR2 SMNVEV (reference sequence). CDR3 nucleotide sequence: TGTGCCAGTCGACAGGGTGGCAACAATGAGCAGTTCTTC. The encoded protein is CASRQGGNNEQFF.

V and J are TRBV28 and TRBJ2-7; 10 bases agree with TRBD2. V lost 9 bases and J lost 0; bases outside the gene matches: 2. The CDR3 totals 13 residues. In germline, CDR1 is MDHEN, CDR2 SYDVKM. Here the CDR3 reads CASTSGDSYEQYF. The CDR3 DNA is TGTGCCAGTACTAGCGGGGACTCCTACGAGCAGTACTTC.

The V call is TRBV19, the J call TRBJ1-6; D is undetermined. Germline CDR1 LNHDA, CDR2 SQIVND (reference sequence). This CDR3 has 14 residues. V gave up 6 bases and J gave up 4 bases, with 10 bases separating them. Here the CDR3 DNA reads TGTGCCAGTAGACCTCGAGGATATAATTCACCCCTCCACTTT. It is translated as CASRPRGYNSPLHF. Full variable domain (missing parts from reference TRBV19 and TRBJ1-6): DGGITQSPKYLFRKEGQNVTLSCEQNLNHDAMYWYRQDPGQGLRLIYYSQIVNDFQKGDIAEGYSVSREKKESFPLTVTSAQKNPTAFYLCASRPRGYNSPLHFGNGTRLTVT.

This clone was observed a handful of times. The J gene is TRBJ1-4, the V gene TRBV30; 7 bases match TRBD1. The CDR3 length is 16 residues. Germline CDR1 GTSNPN, CDR2 SVGIG (reference sequence). The ends lost 4 bases at V and 3 bases at J; junction bases unmatched: 11. CDR3 protein: CAWKDRSAASNEKLFF. The DNA for the CDR3 is TGTGCCTGGAAGGACAGGTCGGCCGCCTCTAATGAAAAACTGTTTTTT.